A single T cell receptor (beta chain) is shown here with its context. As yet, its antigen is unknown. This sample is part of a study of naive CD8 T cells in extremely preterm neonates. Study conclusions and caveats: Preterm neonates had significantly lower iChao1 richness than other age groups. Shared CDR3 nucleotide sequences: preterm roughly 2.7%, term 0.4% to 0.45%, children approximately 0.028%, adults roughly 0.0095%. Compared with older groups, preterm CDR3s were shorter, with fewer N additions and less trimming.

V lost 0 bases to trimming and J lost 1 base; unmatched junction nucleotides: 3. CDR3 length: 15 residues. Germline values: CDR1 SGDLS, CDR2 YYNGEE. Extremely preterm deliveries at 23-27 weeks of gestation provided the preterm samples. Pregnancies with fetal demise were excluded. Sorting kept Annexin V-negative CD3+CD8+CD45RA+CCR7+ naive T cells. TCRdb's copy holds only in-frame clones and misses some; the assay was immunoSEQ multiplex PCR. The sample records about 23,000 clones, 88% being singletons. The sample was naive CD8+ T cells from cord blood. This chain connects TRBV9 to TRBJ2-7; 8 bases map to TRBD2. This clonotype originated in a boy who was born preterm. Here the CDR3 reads CASSVAGGLSYEQYF. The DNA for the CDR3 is TGTGCCAGCAGCGTAGCGGGGGGGCTTTCCTACGAGCAGTACTTC. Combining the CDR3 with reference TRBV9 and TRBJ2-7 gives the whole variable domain DSGVTQTPKHLITATGQRVTLRCSPRSGDLSVYWYQQSLDQGLQFLIQYYNGEERAKGNILERFSAQQFPDLHSELNLSSLELGDSALYFCASSVAGGLSYEQYFGPGTRLTVT.